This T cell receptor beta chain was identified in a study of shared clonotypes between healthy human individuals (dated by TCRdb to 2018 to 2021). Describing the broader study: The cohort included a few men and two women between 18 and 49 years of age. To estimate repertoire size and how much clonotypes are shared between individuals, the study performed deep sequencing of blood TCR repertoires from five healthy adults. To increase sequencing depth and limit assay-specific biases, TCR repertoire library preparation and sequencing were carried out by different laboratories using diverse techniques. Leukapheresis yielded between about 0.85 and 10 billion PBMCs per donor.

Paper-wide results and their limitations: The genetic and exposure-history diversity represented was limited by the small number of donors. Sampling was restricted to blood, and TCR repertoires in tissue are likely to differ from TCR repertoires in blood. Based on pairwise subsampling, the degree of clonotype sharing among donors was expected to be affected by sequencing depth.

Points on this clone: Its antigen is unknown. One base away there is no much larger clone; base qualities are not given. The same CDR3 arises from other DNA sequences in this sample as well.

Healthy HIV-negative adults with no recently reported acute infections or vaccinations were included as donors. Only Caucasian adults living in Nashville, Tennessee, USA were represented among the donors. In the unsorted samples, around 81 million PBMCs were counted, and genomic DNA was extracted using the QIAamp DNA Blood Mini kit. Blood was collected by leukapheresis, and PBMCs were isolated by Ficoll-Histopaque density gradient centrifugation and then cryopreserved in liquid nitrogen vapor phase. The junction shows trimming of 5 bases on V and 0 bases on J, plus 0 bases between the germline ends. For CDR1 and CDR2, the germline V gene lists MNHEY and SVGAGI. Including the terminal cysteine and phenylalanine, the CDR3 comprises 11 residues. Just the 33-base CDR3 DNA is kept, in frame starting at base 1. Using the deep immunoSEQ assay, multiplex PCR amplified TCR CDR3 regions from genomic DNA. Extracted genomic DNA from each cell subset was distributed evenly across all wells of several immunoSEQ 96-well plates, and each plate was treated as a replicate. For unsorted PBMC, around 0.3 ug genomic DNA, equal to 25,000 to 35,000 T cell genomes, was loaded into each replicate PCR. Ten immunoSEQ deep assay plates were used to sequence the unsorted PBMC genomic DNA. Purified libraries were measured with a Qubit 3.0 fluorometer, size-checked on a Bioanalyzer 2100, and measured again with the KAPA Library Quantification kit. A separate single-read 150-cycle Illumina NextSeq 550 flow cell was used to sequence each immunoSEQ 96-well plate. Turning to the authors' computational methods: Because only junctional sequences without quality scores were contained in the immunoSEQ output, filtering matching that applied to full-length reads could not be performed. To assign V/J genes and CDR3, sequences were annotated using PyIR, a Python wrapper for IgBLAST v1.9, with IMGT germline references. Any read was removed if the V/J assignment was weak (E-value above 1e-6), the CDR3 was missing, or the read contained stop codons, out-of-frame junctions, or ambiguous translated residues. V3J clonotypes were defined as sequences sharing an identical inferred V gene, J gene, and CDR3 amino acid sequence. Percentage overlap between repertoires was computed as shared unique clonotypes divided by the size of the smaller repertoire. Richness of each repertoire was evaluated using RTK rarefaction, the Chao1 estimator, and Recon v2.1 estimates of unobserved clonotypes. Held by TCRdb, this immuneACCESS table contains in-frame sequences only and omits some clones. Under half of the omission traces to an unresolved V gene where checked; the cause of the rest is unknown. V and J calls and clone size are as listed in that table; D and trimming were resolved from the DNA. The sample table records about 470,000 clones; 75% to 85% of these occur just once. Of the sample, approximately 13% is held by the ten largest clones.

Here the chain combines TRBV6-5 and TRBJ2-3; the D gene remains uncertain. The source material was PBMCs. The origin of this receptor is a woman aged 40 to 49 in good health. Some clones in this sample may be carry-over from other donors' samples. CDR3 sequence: CASSSTDTQYF. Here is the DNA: TGTGCCAGCAGTAGCACAGATACGCAGTATTTT.